Listed below are T cell receptor beta chains from one sample, sequenced in a study of T cell responses to AZD1222 COVID-19 vaccine. Repertoires were generated with immunoSEQ multiplex PCR, while TCRdb's copy carries only in-frame clones and drops some. The table includes roughly 120,000 clones, about nine tenths detected once. Sequencing was performed on peripheral blood, taken 28 days after the second AZD1222 dose. These TCRs come from an adult who received the AZD1222 COVID-19 vaccine. Each CDR3 is given with its conserved first and last residue. Each record gives: clone size, J gene, D gene, V gene, CDR3 protein, CDR3 DNA. D genes are given only for firm matches. For some rows the clone size is stated as once, few or many, or as a class when expanded; others skip it.

size: -
J: TRBJ1-1
D: -
V: TRBV18
CDR3: CASSPRMVNTEAFF
DNA: TGTGCCAGCTCCCCCCGAATGGTGAACACTGAAGCTTTCTTT

size: -
J: TRBJ2-7
D: -
V: TRBV4-1
CDR3: CASSQDLEGGRGEQYF
DNA: TGCGCCAGCAGCCAAGATCTAGAAGGAGGACGGGGCGAGCAGTACTTC

size: -
J: TRBJ1-5
D: TRBD1
V: TRBV5-1
CDR3: CASSLTGGNQPQHF
DNA: TGCGCCAGCAGCTTAACAGGGGGGAATCAGCCCCAGCATTTT

size: -
J: TRBJ1-1
D: -
V: TRBV13
CDR3: CASTSGGVSTEAFF
DNA: TGTGCCAGCACCTCCGGGGGGGTGAGCACTGAAGCTTTCTTT

size: -
J: TRBJ1-2
D: -
V: TRBV28
CDR3: CASSRDGNYGYTF
DNA: TGTGCCAGCAGTAGGGACGGCAACTATGGCTACACCTTC

size: -
J: TRBJ2-3
D: -
V: TRBV2
CDR3: CASRVGGADTQYF
DNA: TGTGCCAGCAGGGTGGGGGGCGCAGATACGCAGTATTTT

size: -
J: TRBJ2-1
D: -
V: TRBV6-5
CDR3: CASRPGSSYNEQFF
DNA: TGTGCCAGCAGACCAGGGAGCTCCTACAATGAGCAGTTCTTC

size: -
J: TRBJ2-1
D: -
V: TRBV5-6
CDR3: CASSPGDSTYNEQFF
DNA: TGTGCCAGCAGCCCGGGGGACTCAACATACAATGAGCAGTTCTTC

size: few
J: TRBJ1-1
D: TRBD1
V: TRBV7-2
CDR3: CASSTPGQGGNEAFF
DNA: TGTGCCAGCAGCACACCGGGACAGGGGGGTAATGAAGCTTTCTTT

size: -
J: TRBJ2-1
D: TRBD2
V: TRBV7-9
CDR3: CASEGLASKSSYNEQFF
DNA: TGTGCCAGCGAGGGACTAGCGTCTAAGAGCTCCTACAATGAGCAGTTCTTC

size: -
J: TRBJ2-1
D: TRBD2
V: TRBV2
CDR3: CASRPLAGFYNEQFF
DNA: TGTGCCAGCAGGCCACTAGCGGGGTTTTACAATGAGCAGTTCTTC

size: -
J: TRBJ1-1
D: -
V: TRBV25-1
CDR3: CASSTGPGEAFF
DNA: TGTGCCAGCAGTACGGGGCCGGGGGAAGCTTTCTTT

size: -
J: TRBJ1-2
D: -
V: TRBV3-1/TRBV3-2
CDR3: CASSKADRRPYGYTF
DNA: TGTGCCAGCAGCAAAGCCGACAGGCGGCCCTATGGCTACACCTTC

size: -
J: TRBJ2-7
D: TRBD2
V: TRBV19
CDR3: CASSIIGGLREQYF
DNA: TGTGCCAGTAGTATAATCGGGGGGTTGCGCGAGCAGTACTTC

size: -
J: TRBJ1-1
D: -
V: TRBV7-2
CDR3: CASSSPTTGHTEAFF
DNA: TGTGCCAGCAGCTCCCCCACTACAGGGCACACTGAAGCTTTCTTT

size: once
J: TRBJ2-3
D: -
V: TRBV7-3
CDR3: CASSPDRNTDTQYF
DNA: TGTGCCAGCAGCCCCGACAGGAACACAGATACGCAGTATTTT

size: -
J: TRBJ1-1
D: -
V: TRBV19
CDR3: CASSPGGTEAFF
DNA: TGTGCCAGTAGTCCGGGGGGCACTGAAGCTTTCTTT

size: -
J: TRBJ1-1
D: -
V: TRBV9
CDR3: CASSDGTTDMNTEAFF
DNA: TGTGCCAGCAGCGACGGGACAACCGACATGAACACTGAAGCTTTCTTT